One T cell receptor beta chain is described in this entry. The antigen it binds to is not known. No clone much larger than this one lies a single base away; base qualities are absent. At diagnosis, tumor, uninvolved tumor-adjacent lung and peripheral blood were collected and then preserved as a mix of FFPE and fresh-frozen material. The record originates from a study of T cells in localized non-small cell lung cancer (dated by TCRdb to 2020 to 2022). As for the study more broadly: Comparing tumors with uninvolved tumor-adjacent lungs, the study looked at the T cell repertoires of hundreds of patients with early-stage NSCLC. The cohort was made up of about 240 treatment-naive NSCLC patients whose localized lung tumors had been resected. The mean age of the NSCLC patients was 60 to 85 years, with 120 to 150 men and around 100 women.

The immunoSEQ Assay was used to sequence TCR beta CDR3 regions from DNA. As for how the authors treated the data: T cell density was computed as TCR beta template counts normalized to usable DNA estimated by amplifying housekeeping genes. Using the preseqR package, richness was estimated by extrapolating to 120,000 templates for tissue samples and 400,000 templates for PBMC samples. Clonality was defined as one minus Pielou's evenness. Tissue-enriched TCRs were identified by differential abundance testing using productive amino-acid clonotypes, minimum total count 5 and alpha 0.1. Repertoire overlap between compartments was quantified with the Jaccard Index and Morisita Overlap Index. GLIPH grouped TCR beta CDR3s together with public tetramer-defined viral CDR3s, and a viral motif had to include at least three viral sequences and show V-gene enrichment. TCRdb carries this immuneACCESS record with in-frame sequences only. Its versions omit some clonotypes, under half of them owing to an unresolved V gene in the studies checked, with the rest unexplained. V and J calls and clone size are given by that table; D and trimming were obtained from the DNA. The sample table contains about 1,500 clones; only one count was recorded for roughly 25% of them. The top ten clonotypes cover about a tenth of the sample.

The V and J ends are trimmed by 5 bases and 3 bases, leaving 17 bases between them. The CDR3 contains 15 residues, cysteine and phenylalanine counted. CDR3 DNA is the only sequence kept; it has 45 bases, read in frame from the first base. CDR1 and CDR2 are read off the germline V gene (reference sequence) as LNHDA and SQIVND. Here is what the overall study found, with its caveats: A median of 57 of the top 100 tumor clones were detected in paired uninvolved adjacent lung, and about 29 of these tumor clones were also found among the top 100 clones of the paired uninvolved adjacent lung. Uninvolved tumor-adjacent lung showed the highest T cell clonality, higher than tumor, which suggests more focused antigenic responses in the uninvolved tumor-adjacent lung. Because multi-region sequencing of the tumors was not done, intratumor heterogeneity could not be ruled out. Because the study design was exploratory, TCR variables were selected using unadjusted p-values without false-discovery rate correction. Higher T cell density in blood was associated with longer overall survival, whereas higher clonality in adjacent lung was associated with shorter survival.

The receptor was derived from a man aged 35 to 69 with stage I squamous cell lung carcinoma. Sequencing was performed on lung tumor tissue, taken before any cancer treatment. Rearrangement joined TRBV19 to TRBJ2-7; the D gene could be either TRBD1 or TRBD2, each agreeing at 5 bases. The bases read TGTGCCAGTAGTCCTCTCGAGGGGCTGGACTACGAGCAGTACTTC. It translates to CASSPLEGLDYEQYF.